This entry lists 17 T cell receptor beta chains sequenced from one sample in a study of T cell repertoires in cytomegalovirus infection. TCRdb used MiXCR to reprocess the reads, holding one entry per CDR3 protein. The table includes fewer than 550,000 distinct CDR3 sequences, about a quarter detected once. The sequencing input was PBMCs. Every receptor here comes from a human donor in good health (CMV status not recorded). Some clones in this sample may be carry-over from other donors' samples.

The rearrangement links TRBV6-6 to TRBJ1-2; 7 bases agree with TRBD1. Germline values: CDR1 MNHNY, CDR2 SVGAGI (reference sequence). V lost 8 bases, J lost 8 bases, and 8 bases stayed unmatched. The CDR3 runs 12 residues. The CDR3 sequence: CASGTGAIGYTF. CDR3 nucleotides: TGTGCCAGCGGAACAGGGGCGATAGGCTACACCTTC.

The CDR3 here is CASSLARDLSYEQYF. The CDR3 nucleotides are TGTGCCAGCAGCTTAGCGCGGGACCTCTCCTACGAGCAGTACTTC. J is TRBJ2-7 and V is TRBV7-2; D possibly corresponds to TRBD2 (6 bases). Trimming pared 0 bases from V and 0 bases from J, leaving 9 bases between. This CDR3 has 15 residues. Germline CDR1 reads SGHTA; CDR2 reads FQGNSA. The full variable domain, with the rest looked up from reference TRBV7-2 and TRBJ2-7, is GAGVSQSPSNKVTEKGKDVELRCDPISGHTALYWYRQSLGQGLEFLIYFQGNSAPDKSGLPSDRFSAERTGGSVSTLTIQRTQQEDSAVYLCASSLARDLSYEQYFGPGTRLTVT.

This clonotype was picked up a small number of times. The CDR3 region is CASIPDRGGEAFF. The CDR3 DNA sequence: TGTGCCAGCATTCCGGACAGGGGAGGTGAAGCTTTCTTT. The chain combines TRBV6-2 or TRBV6-3 with TRBJ1-1, with 9 bases lining up with TRBD1. V was clipped by 7 bases and J by 7 bases; unmatched bases: 7. Germline V gives CDR1 MNHEY, CDR2 SVGEGT. CDR3 length: 13 amino acids.

This clonotype appeared a few times. The chain carries TRBV29-1 and TRBJ1-2, with unresolved D. The CDR3 is made up of 11 amino acids. The ends were cut back, 0 bases at V and 13 bases at J, with 12 bases in the middle. Germline CDR1 reads SQVTM; CDR2 reads ANQGSEA. The CDR3 protein is CSVEDLPDPTF. The CDR3 DNA sequence: TGCAGCGTTGAAGATCTGCCGGACCCCACCTTC.

This clonotype was seen only a few times. The V call is TRBV7-2, the J call TRBJ2-3; TRBD2 matches at 11 bases. Germline CDR1 reads SGHTA; CDR2 reads FQGNSA. With 7 bases clipped from V and 5 bases from J, the junction kept 8 bases outside the gene matches. The CDR3 is 15 residues long. Written as DNA, the CDR3 is TGTGCCAGCACACCACTAGCGGGAGTGGGAGATACGCAGTATTTT. It codes for CASTPLAGVGDTQYF.

This clonotype has more than one count but fewer than ten. This rearrangement joins TRBV11-2 to TRBJ1-4; D might be TRBD1 (5 bases). The CDR3 is 13 amino acids. Trimming took off 4 bases at V and 7 bases at J, with 10 bases between the two ends. The germline V gene has CDR1 SGHAT and CDR2 FQNNGV. For the CDR3, the DNA is TGTGCCAGCAGCTCCGTGGGGGGTGAAAAACTGTTTTTT. Translated, it gives CASSSVGGEKLFF.

V is TRBV20-1 and J is TRBJ2-7; TRBD1 aligns across 8 bases. The V segment lost 5 bases and the J segment 4 bases; nucleotides outside the gene matches: 4. CDR1 is DFQATT and CDR2 is SNEGSKA in the germline V gene (reference sequence). This CDR3 is 12 amino acids long. DNA of the CDR3: TGCAGTGCTCCCCGGACAGGGTACGAGCAGTACTTC. Translation: CSAPRTGYEQYF.

The rearrangement links TRBV20-1 to TRBJ2-1, with a possible D match to TRBD2 (5 bases). The CDR3 is made up of 15 amino acids. Per the germline V gene, CDR1 is DFQATT and CDR2 is SNEGSKA (reference sequence). Trimming cost V 0 bases and J 7 bases, with 16 bases left between them. CDR3 DNA sequence: TGCAGTGCTAGAGATGAGAGGGAGAGTGGGAATGAGCAGTTCTTC. Its translation: CSARDERESGNEQFF.

A note on this clonotype: Compared with germline, one end of the junction differs, possibly owing to a read error. V gene TRBV7-2 combines with J gene TRBJ1-3; no definite D call. This CDR3 region has 16 residues. Germline V gives CDR1 SGHTA, CDR2 FQGNSA. CDR3 nucleotides: TGTGCCAACAGCTCCGGGGTTTGGGGCTCTGGAAACACCATATATTTT. This sequence encodes CANSSGVWGSGNTIYF.

The DNA of the CDR3 is TGTGCCAGCAGCAACTGGTGGGACAGGGAAGAGACCCAGTACTTC. Its translation: CASSNWWDREETQYF. The chain links TRBV28 to TRBJ2-5, with 9 nucleotides matching TRBD1. Germline V gene sequence: CDR1 MDHEN, CDR2 SYDVKM. The CDR3 length is 15 residues. The junction had 8 bases not matched to a gene; V was cut back by 6 bases and J by 3 bases.

At least ten counts were recorded for this clonotype. V is TRBV7-2 and J is TRBJ2-1, with 15 positions matching TRBD2. Germline CDR1 and CDR2: SGHTA and FQGNSA. Unmatched junction bases numbered 6, after V lost 5 bases and J lost 7 bases. This CDR3 has 16 residues. The CDR3 DNA reads TGTGCCAGCAGCGCGGGACTAGCGGGAGGCTGGAATGAGCAGTTCTTC. Its translation: CASSAGLAGGWNEQFF. Looking up the rest from reference TRBV7-2 and TRBJ2-1 gives the full variable domain: GAGVSQSPSNKVTEKGKDVELRCDPISGHTALYWYRQSLGQGLEFLIYFQGNSAPDKSGLPSDRFSAERTGGSVSTLTIQRTQQEDSAVYLCASSAGLAGGWNEQFFGPGTRLTVL.

The V call is TRBV6-2 or TRBV6-3, the J call TRBJ1-5, with a tentative D call TRBD1 (5 bases). Germline CDR1 and CDR2: MNHEY and SVGEGT. V lost 0 bases to trimming and J lost 0 bases, with 15 bases between them. The CDR3 spans 18 residues. The CDR3 DNA sequence: TGTGCCAGCAGTTACTCGATACGGACACCTTATAGCAATCAGCCCCAGCATTTT. It codes for CASSYSIRTPYSNQPQHF.

In this sample, this clonotype turned up a few times. The chain recombines TRBV6-1 with TRBJ2-5, with D possibly matching TRBD2 (7 bases). The CDR3 is 13 amino acids. The germline CDR1 and CDR2 sequences are MNHNS and SASEGT. The V end was cut by 4 bases, the J end by 5 bases, with 11 bases between. CDR3 DNA: TGTGCCAGCAGTGGGGGGGGGCGTGAGACCCAGTACTTC. The encoded protein is CASSGGGRETQYF.

This clonotype was observed a handful of times. The chain recombines TRBV28 with TRBJ1-2; the D gene is possibly TRBD1 (5 bases). V was clipped by 4 bases and J by 4 bases, with 22 bases between them. Germline V gene lookup returns CDR1 MDHEN and CDR2 SYDVKM. CDR3 length: 17 residues. The CDR3 spells CASSSLTFREGFYGYTF. The CDR3, as DNA: TGTGCCAGCAGTTCGCTCACATTCAGGGAGGGGTTCTATGGCTACACCTTC.

DNA of the CDR3: TGCAGTGCTAGGTCCGAGCGGTGGGATCAGCCCCAGCATTTT. Amino acid sequence: CSARSERWDQPQHF. The chain recombines TRBV20-1 with TRBJ1-5; unclear D gene. V was clipped by 3 bases and J by 5 bases, with 14 bases between them. Germline V lookup: CDR1 DFQATT, CDR2 SNEGSKA (reference sequence). There are 14 residues in the CDR3.

The CDR3 DNA is TGTGCCAGCAGCTTGGACCCCGCAAGCTCTGGAAACACCATATATTTT. Encoded protein: CASSLDPASSGNTIYF. V usage is TRBV7-2 and J usage is TRBJ1-3; D is undetermined. The V gene lost 3 bases and the J gene lost 0 bases, with 12 bases spanning the gap. Germline V CDR1 and CDR2: SGHTA, FQGNSA. There are 16 residues in the CDR3.

This sequence joins TRBV7-9 and TRBJ2-1; the match to TRBD2 covers 9 bases. Germline V gene lookup returns CDR1 SEHNR and CDR2 FQNEAQ (reference sequence). The CDR3 loop spans 16 amino acids. The J segment lost 2 bases and the V segment lost 1 base, leaving 3 bases of the junction unmatched. The CDR3 bases are TGTGCCAGCAGCTTAGGCGGGAGGGCCGCCTACAATGAGCAGTTCTTC. Translating it yields CASSLGGRAAYNEQFF.